The clone carrying this T cell receptor (beta chain) was seen ten or more times. Its antigen is currently unknown. The data stem from a study of T-cell reconstitution after alpha-beta-depleted transplantation in children. Findings of the study overall: Where alpha-beta T cells came from about two months after transplant was reportedly several hundred expanded graft clones. Newly generated T cells supplied most T-cell counts and diversity one year post-transplant.

TCRbeta library preparation incorporated unique molecular identifiers. TCRdb fed the PCR reads into MiXCR, producing one record per CDR3 protein. This table has tens of thousands of distinct CDR3 sequences, approximately 6.5% appearing once. Deletions cut 0 bases from V and 4 bases from J, with 10 bases between. Looked up from germline, CDR1 is ENHRY and CDR2 is SYGVKD. The CDR3 loop spans 16 amino acids. This specimen was peripheral blood, taken 60 days after TCRalphabeta/CD19-depleted stem cell transplant. The chain links TRBV10-3 to TRBJ2-6, with a weak D call TRBD1 (6 bases). The TCR comes from a child under three years old who had a stem cell transplant for acute myeloid leukemia, so the T cells may come from the graft donor. The CDR3 spells CAISESTGPGANVLTF. CDR3 sequence (DNA): TGTGCCATCAGTGAGTCAACAGGGCCAGGGGCCAACGTCCTGACTTTC.